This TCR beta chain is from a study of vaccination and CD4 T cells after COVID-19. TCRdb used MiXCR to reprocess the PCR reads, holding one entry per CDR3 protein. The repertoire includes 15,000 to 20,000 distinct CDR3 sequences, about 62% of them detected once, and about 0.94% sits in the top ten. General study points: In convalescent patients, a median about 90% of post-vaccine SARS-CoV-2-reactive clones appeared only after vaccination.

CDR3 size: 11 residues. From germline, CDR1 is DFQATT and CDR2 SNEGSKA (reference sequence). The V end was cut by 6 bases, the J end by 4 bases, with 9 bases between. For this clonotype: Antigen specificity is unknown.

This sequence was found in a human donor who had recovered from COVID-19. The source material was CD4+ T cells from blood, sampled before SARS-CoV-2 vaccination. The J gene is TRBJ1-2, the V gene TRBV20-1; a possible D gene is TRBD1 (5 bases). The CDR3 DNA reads TGCAGTGCAAGCACAGGCTATGGCTACACCTTC. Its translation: CSASTGYGYTF.